These 26 T cell receptor beta chains share one sample of origin, sequenced in a study of early stage breast cancer tumors listed by TCRdb under 2017. The library was prepared using the immunoSEQ multiplex PCR assay. Not all clones reach the TCRdb copy of this immuneACCESS table, which keeps in-frame sequences only. Checked studies attribute under half of the gap to unresolved V genes and leave the rest unexplained. The sample table records about 20,000 clones; 60% to 85% of these occur just once. The leading ten clones occupy approximately 30% of the sample. Material: blood. The receptors derive from a person between 55 and 70 years old with breast cancer.

This clone showed up just once. The chain employs TRBV6-1 and TRBJ2-7; TRBD1 matches at 7 bases. The J segment lost 2 bases and the V segment lost 4 bases, leaving 2 bases of the junction unmatched. Germline assignment: CDR1 MNHNS and CDR2 SASEGT. This CDR3 comprises 13 residues. CDR3 nucleotide sequence: TGTGCCAGCAGTGTCGGGACAGCCTACGAGCAGTACTTC. This encodes CASSVGTAYEQYF.

The V call is TRBV19, the J call TRBJ2-5; D not resolved. CDR3 size: 13 residues. Germline CDR1 LNHDA, CDR2 SQIVND (reference sequence). V lost 2 bases, J lost 3 bases, and 7 bases lay in between. The CDR3 spells CASSINQEETQYF. In DNA, the CDR3 is TGTGCCAGTAGTATAAATCAGGAAGAGACCCAGTACTTC.

The chain employs TRBV5-1 and TRBJ1-5; 8 nucleotides agree with TRBD1. This CDR3 spans 15 amino acids. Looked up from germline, CDR1 is SGHRS and CDR2 is YFSETQ. J was trimmed by 3 bases and V by 3 bases; bases with no gene match: 5. The CDR3 region has the DNA TGCGCCAGCAGCTCCGGACAGGGCCCCAATCAGCCCCAGCATTTT. This translates into CASSSGQGPNQPQHF.

The chain is built from TRBV11-2 and TRBJ1-1; 8 positions agree with TRBD1. This CDR3 has 14 residues. Germline trimming cut 3 bases from V and 5 bases from J; bases unmatched to any gene: 5. Germline V gene data show CDR1 as SGHAT and CDR2 as FQNNGV. The CDR3 coding sequence is TGTGCCAGCAGCTTCTTCCGACAGGGGACTGAAGCTTTCTTT. The encoded protein is CASSFFRQGTEAFF.

This clone was picked up one time. This chain's CDR3 is CASSGTGSGTDTQYF. CDR3 coding DNA: TGTGCCAGCAGCGGAACCGGTAGCGGAACAGATACGCAGTATTTT. The chain employs TRBV6-5 and TRBJ2-3; TRBD2 is a possible D gene (6 bases). The V gene's germline CDR1 is MNHEY and CDR2 SVGAGI. This CDR3 spans 15 amino acids. Trimming took off 6 bases at V and 3 bases at J, with 16 bases between the two ends.

This chain links TRBV30 with TRBJ2-2, with D perhaps matching TRBD2 (6 bases). The CDR3 contains 15 residues. CDR1 and CDR2 (germline): GTSNPN, SVGIG (reference sequence). V lost 2 bases and J 3 bases, leaving 13 bases between the germline ends. The CDR3 nucleotides are TGTGCCTGGAGTCGGGGGTTAGGCGACACCGGGGAGCTGTTTTTT. This translates into CAWSRGLGDTGELFF.

This clone occurred a few times. CDR3: CASSEDTGELFF. CDR3 DNA: TGTGCCAGCAGTGAGGACACCGGGGAGCTGTTTTTT. The chain couples TRBV2 to TRBJ2-2, with D hard to call. The V end was cut by 3 bases, the J end by 3 bases, with 2 bases between. This CDR3 comprises 12 residues. Germline CDR1 is SNHLY and CDR2 is FYNNEI.

The chain is built from TRBV7-3 and TRBJ2-1; D is possibly TRBD1 (5 bases). The CDR3 extends over 16 amino acids. Trimming cost V 7 bases and J 0 bases, with 16 bases left between them. CDR1 SGHTA and CDR2 FQGTGA come from the germline V gene. CDR3 residues: CASTLGAGSSYNEQFF. CDR3 DNA sequence: TGTGCCAGCACCCTAGGGGCAGGAAGCTCCTACAATGAGCAGTTCTTC.

The V and J genes are TRBV9 and TRBJ1-3, with D hard to call. CDR3 length: 17 amino acids. The germline V gene encodes CDR1 SGDLS and CDR2 YYNGEE. Trimming removed 1 base from V and 0 bases from J, with 14 bases in between. The CDR3 is CASSVSANLNSGNTIYF. CDR3 sequence (DNA): TGTGCCAGCAGCGTAAGTGCGAATTTAAACTCTGGAAACACCATATATTTT.

The V gene is TRBV5-1, the J gene TRBJ2-7; 7 bases agree with TRBD1. The CDR3 has 15 residues. V lost 5 bases and J lost 2; bases outside the gene matches: 10. Germline CDR1 reads SGHRS; CDR2 reads YFSETQ. The CDR3 DNA sequence: TGCGCCAGCAGACCGAGGACAGGACCCACCTACGAGCAGTACTTC. Protein: CASRPRTGPTYEQYF.

This clone was found a few times. The chain couples TRBV19 to TRBJ2-7, with D unclear. CDR1 and CDR2 (germline): LNHDA, SQIVND (reference sequence). V lost 3 bases to trimming and J lost 3 bases, with 12 bases between them. The CDR3 consists of 14 residues. The CDR3 coding sequence is TGTGCCAGTAGTATTGGATCTGAAGGCTACGAGCAGTACTTC. Protein sequence: CASSIGSEGYEQYF.

This clone was observed a handful of times. The chain couples TRBV6-1 to TRBJ2-4; perhaps TRBD1 as D (5 bases). The CDR3 totals 14 residues. Germline V gene lookup returns CDR1 MNHNS and CDR2 SASEGT. The V gene lost 6 bases and the J gene lost 0 bases, with 9 bases spanning the gap. CDR3: CASRTELAKNIQYF. The CDR3 DNA reads as TGTGCCAGCAGGACAGAGTTAGCCAAAAACATTCAGTACTTC.

This clone was observed a single time. The J gene is TRBJ2-1, the V gene TRBV7-2, with 8 bases identical to TRBD1. The germline gives CDR1 SGHTA, CDR2 FQGNSA. The junction had 8 bases not matched to a gene; V was cut back by 5 bases and J by 5 bases. The CDR3 loop spans 15 amino acids. The CDR3 region is CASSPQGGRDNEQFF. The DNA for the CDR3 is TGTGCCAGCAGCCCACAGGGGGGCCGTGACAATGAGCAGTTCTTC.

This clone was detected only a few times. The V and J genes are TRBV25-1 and TRBJ1-1; a possible D gene is TRBD1 (5 bases). The V gene lost 6 bases and the J gene lost 7 bases, with 15 bases spanning the gap. CDR1 is MGHDK and CDR2 is SYGVNS in the germline V gene. The CDR3 covers 13 residues. CDR3 amino acids: CASSSDGQFEAFF. DNA for the CDR3: TGTGCCAGCAGCTCGGACGGACAATTTGAAGCTTTCTTT. Full variable domain (missing parts from reference TRBV25-1 and TRBJ1-1): EADIYQTPRYLVIGTGKKITLECSQTMGHDKMYWYQQDPGMELHLIHYSYGVNSTEKGDLSSESTVSRIRTEHFPLTLESARPSHTSQYLCASSSDGQFEAFFGQGTRLTVV.

This chain joins TRBV6-1 and TRBJ2-1; TRBD1 agrees at 8 bases. Germline loops: CDR1 MNHNS, CDR2 SASEGT. The CDR3 has 14 residues. After removal of 6 bases from V and 4 bases from J, the junction contained 5 bases not matched to a gene. CDR3 DNA sequence: TGTGCCAGCAGCCTGTGGGACAGGTACAATGAGCAGTTCTTC. As protein: CASSLWDRYNEQFF.

The DNA for the CDR3 is TGTGCCAGCAGTTCGTTAGGGGCTAGCATTCGAGAGACCCAGTACTTC. This encodes CASSSLGASIRETQYF. V is TRBV7-9 and J is TRBJ2-5; D is perhaps TRBD1 or TRBD2 (5 bases each). CDR1 is SEHNR, CDR2 FQNEAQ, per germline (reference sequence). Trimming stripped 6 bases from V and 4 bases from J, with 21 bases between. This CDR3 spans 16 amino acids.

This clone has only one observation. The chain has TRBV7-8 and TRBJ1-6, with D possibly being TRBD1 (5 bases). Germline V gene lookup returns CDR1 SGHVS and CDR2 FQNEAQ. Trimming stripped 4 bases from V and 5 bases from J, with 21 bases between. The CDR3 has 18 residues. CDR3 in amino acids: CASSSSGGRLEDNSPLHF. DNA of the CDR3: TGTGCCAGCAGCTCCTCGGGGGGTCGCTTAGAGGATAATTCACCCCTCCACTTT.

The V call is TRBV6-1, the J call TRBJ1-3; tentatively, D is TRBD1 (6 bases). CDR1 and CDR2 (germline): MNHNS, SASEGT. Deletions cut 6 bases from V and 0 bases from J, with 12 bases between. This CDR3 comprises 15 residues. CDR3 amino acids: CASRGGQSSGNTIYF. The CDR3 DNA is TGTGCCAGCAGGGGAGGACAGTCCTCTGGAAACACCATATATTTT.

V usage is TRBV7-9 and J usage is TRBJ2-5; 8 bases map to TRBD1. Losses at the gene ends were 2 bases for V and 1 base for J; bases not matched to a gene: 9. This CDR3 is built from 17 residues. CDR1 and CDR2 from the germline V gene are SEHNR and FQNEAQ (reference sequence). CDR3 in amino acids: CASSLPTGGQAQETQYF. The CDR3 DNA follows: TGTGCCAGCAGCTTACCTACCGGGGGACAGGCCCAAGAGACCCAGTACTTC.

J is TRBJ2-4 and V is TRBV5-1, with D possibly matching TRBD2 (7 bases). Trimming pared 0 bases from V and 3 bases from J, leaving 16 bases between. Germline loops: CDR1 SGHRS, CDR2 YFSETQ. This CDR3 is built from 17 residues. The DNA of the CDR3 is TGCGCCAGCAGCTTGGTTGGGCGGGGAGGGGGCAAAAACATTCAGTACTTC. It is translated as CASSLVGRGGGKNIQYF. Full variable domain (remainder filled in from reference TRBV5-1 and TRBJ2-4): KAGVTQTPRYLIKTRGQQVTLSCSPISGHRSVSWYQQTPGQGLQFLFEYFSETQRNKGNFPGRFSGRQFSNSRSEMNVSTLELGDSALYLCASSLVGRGGGKNIQYFGAGTRLSVL.

The V call is TRBV5-4, the J call TRBJ2-2; D possibly corresponds to TRBD2 (5 bases). The V gene's germline CDR1 is SGHNT and CDR2 YYREEE (reference sequence). CDR3 length: 15 amino acids. Deletions cut 3 bases from V and 0 bases from J, with 9 bases between. The CDR3 protein is CASSSEVANTGELFF. CDR3 coding DNA: TGTGCCAGCAGCTCGGAGGTGGCGAACACCGGGGAGCTGTTTTTT. Full variable domain (missing parts from reference TRBV5-4 and TRBJ2-2): ETGVTQSPTHLIKTRGQQVTLRCSSQSGHNTVSWYQQALGQGPQFIFQYYREEENGRGNFPPRFSGLQFPNYSSELNVNALELDDSALYLCASSSEVANTGELFFGEGSRLTVL.

The CDR3 here is CASSLAGQGSANEKLFF. CDR3 nucleotides: TGCGCCAGCAGCTTGGCAGGACAGGGATCGGCGAATGAAAAACTGTTTTTT. V gene TRBV5-1 combines with J gene TRBJ1-4; 8 bases fit TRBD1. The trim removed 0 bases at V and 5 bases at J, leaving 9 bases unmatched. Germline CDR1 SGHRS, CDR2 YFSETQ. The CDR3 extends over 17 amino acids.

This clone has only a few counts. The V gene is TRBV18, the J gene TRBJ1-2; possibly TRBD1 for D (6 bases). The V and J ends lost 4 bases and 8 bases respectively, with 20 bases between them. The germline gives CDR1 KGHSH, CDR2 LQKENI. CDR3 length: 15 residues. CDR3 DNA sequence: TGTGCCAGCTCACTGCCCCTTGAGGGCCAGGGGGGCTACACCTTC. Its translation is CASSLPLEGQGGYTF.

The V call is TRBV7-2, the J call TRBJ2-1, with 9 positions matching TRBD1. The trim removed 6 bases at V and 9 bases at J, leaving 6 bases unmatched. The germline gives CDR1 SGHTA, CDR2 FQGNSA. There are 13 residues in the CDR3. CDR3 protein: CASSNRGLGEQFF. The CDR3 coding sequence is TGTGCCAGCAGTAACAGGGGGCTTGGTGAGCAGTTCTTC.

The genes are TRBV5-1 and TRBJ2-1; possibly TRBD1 for D (5 bases). The CDR3 covers 17 residues. Germline lookup yields CDR1 SGHRS and CDR2 YFSETQ. V was clipped by 4 bases and J by 6 bases, with 23 bases between them. The CDR3, as DNA: TGCGCCAGCAGCGACACGCCCTCAGGGATTTCGGGCAATGAGCAGTTCTTC. Translated: CASSDTPSGISGNEQFF. Drawing the rest from reference TRBV5-1 and TRBJ2-1, the complete variable domain is KAGVTQTPRYLIKTRGQQVTLSCSPISGHRSVSWYQQTPGQGLQFLFEYFSETQRNKGNFPGRFSGRQFSNSRSEMNVSTLELGDSALYLCASSDTPSGISGNEQFFGPGTRLTVL.

The chain carries TRBV15 and TRBJ2-1; TRBD2 might be the D (6 bases). CDR1 LNHNV and CDR2 YYDKDF come from the germline V gene (reference sequence). This CDR3 region has 15 residues. Trimming pared 4 bases from V and 6 bases from J, leaving 16 bases between. The chain's CDR3 is CATSNPDGSFNEQFF. The CDR3 DNA reads TGTGCCACCAGCAATCCAGACGGGAGTTTCAATGAGCAGTTCTTC.